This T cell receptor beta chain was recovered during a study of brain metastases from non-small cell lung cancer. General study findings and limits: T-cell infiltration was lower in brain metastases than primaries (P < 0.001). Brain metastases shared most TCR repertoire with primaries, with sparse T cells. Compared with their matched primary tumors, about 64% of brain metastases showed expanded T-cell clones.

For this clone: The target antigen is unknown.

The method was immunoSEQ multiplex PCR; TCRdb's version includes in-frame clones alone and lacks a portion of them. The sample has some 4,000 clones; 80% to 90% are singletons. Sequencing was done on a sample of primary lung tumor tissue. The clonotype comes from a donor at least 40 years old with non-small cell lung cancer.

CDR3 bases: TGTGCCAGCAGCTTAACGCCCCGAGGCGGAGATACGCAGTATTTT. It yields the protein CASSLTPRGGDTQYF. J is TRBJ2-3 and V is TRBV7-3; D ambiguous. The length of the CDR3 is 15 residues. Germline V lookup: CDR1 SGHTA, CDR2 FQGTGA. Deletions cut 0 bases from V and 5 bases from J, with 12 bases between.